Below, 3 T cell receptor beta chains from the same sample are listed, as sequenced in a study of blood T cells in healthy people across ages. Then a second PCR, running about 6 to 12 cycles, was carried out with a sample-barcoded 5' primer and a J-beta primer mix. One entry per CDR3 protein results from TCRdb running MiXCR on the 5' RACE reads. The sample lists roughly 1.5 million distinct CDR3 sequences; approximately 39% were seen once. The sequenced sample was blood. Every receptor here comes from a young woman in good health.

DNA for the CDR3: TGCAGTGCTAGAATTCCCCCGGCGGGCGGGACTAGCAGCTCCTACAATGAGCAGTTCTTC. Translated, it gives CSARIPPAGGTSSSYNEQFF. The chain combines TRBV20-1 with TRBJ2-1; TRBD2 matches 9 bases. The V segment lost 2 bases and the J segment 0 bases; nucleotides outside the gene matches: 17. Germline CDR1 is DFQATT and CDR2 is SNEGSKA (reference sequence). CDR3 size: 20 residues.

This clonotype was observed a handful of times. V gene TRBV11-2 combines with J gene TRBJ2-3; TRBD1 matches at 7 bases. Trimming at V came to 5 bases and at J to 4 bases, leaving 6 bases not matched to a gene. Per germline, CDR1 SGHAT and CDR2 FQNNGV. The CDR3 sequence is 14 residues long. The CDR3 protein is CASSADRASDTQYF. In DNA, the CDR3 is TGTGCCAGCAGCGCTGACAGGGCGTCAGATACGCAGTATTTT.

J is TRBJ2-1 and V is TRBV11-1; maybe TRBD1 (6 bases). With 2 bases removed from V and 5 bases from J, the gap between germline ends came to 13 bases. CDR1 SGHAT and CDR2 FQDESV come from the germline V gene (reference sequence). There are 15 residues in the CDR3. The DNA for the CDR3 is TGTGCCAGCAGCTTACGCAGGGGCAGGAACAATGAGCAGTTCTTC. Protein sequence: CASSLRRGRNNEQFF.